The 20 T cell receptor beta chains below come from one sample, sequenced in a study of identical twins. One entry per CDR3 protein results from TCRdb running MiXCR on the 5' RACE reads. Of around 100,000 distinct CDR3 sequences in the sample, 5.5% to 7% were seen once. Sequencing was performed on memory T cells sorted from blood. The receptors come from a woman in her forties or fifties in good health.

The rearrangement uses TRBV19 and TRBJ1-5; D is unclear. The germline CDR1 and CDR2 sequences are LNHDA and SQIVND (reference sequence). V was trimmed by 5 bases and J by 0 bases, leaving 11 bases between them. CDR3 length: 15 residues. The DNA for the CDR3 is TGTGCCAGTAGTGTCGGACGGATTAGCAATCAGCCCCAGCATTTT. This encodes CASSVGRISNQPQHF.

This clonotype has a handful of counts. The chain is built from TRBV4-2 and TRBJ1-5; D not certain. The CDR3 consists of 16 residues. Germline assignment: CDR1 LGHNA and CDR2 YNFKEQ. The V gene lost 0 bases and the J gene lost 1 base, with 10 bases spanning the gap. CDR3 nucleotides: TGTGCCAGCAGCCAAGATGACGGCAAGAGCAATCAGCCCCAGCATTTT. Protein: CASSQDDGKSNQPQHF.

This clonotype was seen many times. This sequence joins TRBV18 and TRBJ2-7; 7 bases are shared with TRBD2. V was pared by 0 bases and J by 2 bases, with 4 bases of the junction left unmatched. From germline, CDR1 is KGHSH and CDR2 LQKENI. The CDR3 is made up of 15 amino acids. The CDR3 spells CASSPPAGAPYEQYF. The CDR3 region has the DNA TGTGCCAGCTCACCACCGGCGGGAGCCCCCTACGAGCAGTACTTC.

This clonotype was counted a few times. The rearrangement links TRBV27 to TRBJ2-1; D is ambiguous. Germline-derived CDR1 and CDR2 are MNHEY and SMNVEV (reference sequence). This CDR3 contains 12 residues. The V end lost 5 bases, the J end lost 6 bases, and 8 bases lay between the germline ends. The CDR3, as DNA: TGTGCCAGCAGTCGAGGATCCAATGAGCAGTTCTTC. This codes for CASSRGSNEQFF.

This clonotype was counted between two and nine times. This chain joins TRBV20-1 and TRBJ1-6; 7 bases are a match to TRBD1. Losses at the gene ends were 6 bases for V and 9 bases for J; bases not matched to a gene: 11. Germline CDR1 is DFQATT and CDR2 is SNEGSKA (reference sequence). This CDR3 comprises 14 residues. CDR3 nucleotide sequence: TGCAGTGCGGGGCGACAGGGAGGAGTTTCACCCCTCCACTTT. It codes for CSAGRQGGVSPLHF.

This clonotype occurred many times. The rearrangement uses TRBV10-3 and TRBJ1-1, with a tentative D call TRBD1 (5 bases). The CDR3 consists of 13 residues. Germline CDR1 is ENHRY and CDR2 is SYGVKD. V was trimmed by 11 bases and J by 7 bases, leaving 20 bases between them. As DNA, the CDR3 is TGTGCCGCCCAGGCCCTGACAGAAAATGAAGCTTTCTTT. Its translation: CAAQALTENEAFF.

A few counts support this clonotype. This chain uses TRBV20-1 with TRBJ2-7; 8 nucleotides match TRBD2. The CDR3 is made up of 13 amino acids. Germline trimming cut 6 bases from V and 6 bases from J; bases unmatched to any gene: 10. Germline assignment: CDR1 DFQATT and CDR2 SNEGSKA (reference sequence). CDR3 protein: CSATTSALSEQYF. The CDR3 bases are TGCAGTGCAACGACTAGCGCCCTCAGCGAGCAGTACTTC.

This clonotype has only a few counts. The CDR3 spells CASSISGNTEAFF. CDR3 in DNA: TGTGCCAGTAGTATAAGCGGAAACACTGAAGCTTTCTTT. This chain uses TRBV19 with TRBJ1-1; no clear D gene. This CDR3 has 13 amino acids. Germline assignment: CDR1 LNHDA and CDR2 SQIVND (reference sequence). Deletions cut 2 bases from V and 2 bases from J, with 6 bases between. The full variable domain, rest sourced from reference TRBV19 and TRBJ1-1, is DGGITQSPKYLFRKEGQNVTLSCEQNLNHDAMYWYRQDPGQGLRLIYYSQIVNDFQKGDIAEGYSVSREKKESFPLTVTSAQKNPTAFYLCASSISGNTEAFFGQGTRLTVV.

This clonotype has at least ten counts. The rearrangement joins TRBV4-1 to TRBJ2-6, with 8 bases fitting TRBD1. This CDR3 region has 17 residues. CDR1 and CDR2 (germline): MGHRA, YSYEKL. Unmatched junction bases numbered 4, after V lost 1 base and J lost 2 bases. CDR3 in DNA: TGCGCCAGCAGCCAAGGACAGGGGAGTCCTGGGGCCAACGTCCTGACTTTC. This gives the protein CASSQGQGSPGANVLTF.

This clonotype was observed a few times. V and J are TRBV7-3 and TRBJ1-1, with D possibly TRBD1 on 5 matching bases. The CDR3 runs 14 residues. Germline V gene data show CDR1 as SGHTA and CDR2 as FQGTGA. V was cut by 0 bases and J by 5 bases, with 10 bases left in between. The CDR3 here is CASSLTAGGTEAFF. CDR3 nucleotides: TGTGCCAGCAGCTTAACGGCGGGGGGGACTGAAGCTTTCTTT.

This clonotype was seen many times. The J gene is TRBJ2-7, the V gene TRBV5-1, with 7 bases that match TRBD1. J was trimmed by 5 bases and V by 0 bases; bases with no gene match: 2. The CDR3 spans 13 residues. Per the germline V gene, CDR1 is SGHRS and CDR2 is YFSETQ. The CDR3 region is CASSLEGAHEQYV. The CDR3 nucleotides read TGCGCCAGCAGCTTGGAGGGGGCCCACGAGCAGTACGTC.

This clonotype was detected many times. In DNA, the CDR3 is TGCAGTGCTTCGGGACAGGGCAACATTCAGTACTTC. It is translated as CSASGQGNIQYF. J is TRBJ2-4 and V is TRBV20-1, with 9 bases identical to TRBD1. The trim removed 5 bases at V and 7 bases at J, leaving 3 bases unmatched. CDR3 length equals 12 residues. Germline V lookup: CDR1 DFQATT, CDR2 SNEGSKA (reference sequence).

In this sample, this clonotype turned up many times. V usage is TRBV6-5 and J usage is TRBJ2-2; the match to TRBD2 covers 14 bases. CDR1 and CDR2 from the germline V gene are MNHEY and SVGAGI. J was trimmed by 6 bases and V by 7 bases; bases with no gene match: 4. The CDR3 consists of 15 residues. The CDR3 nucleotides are TGTGCCAGCACGGGACTAGCGGGAGTGGCCGGGGAGCTGTTTTTT. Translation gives CASTGLAGVAGELFF.

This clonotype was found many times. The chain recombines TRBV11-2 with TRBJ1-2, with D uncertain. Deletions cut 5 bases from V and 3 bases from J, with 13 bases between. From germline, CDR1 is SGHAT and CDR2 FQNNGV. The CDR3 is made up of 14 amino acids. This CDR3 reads CASSLSAGDYGYTF. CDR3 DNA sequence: TGTGCCAGCAGCCTATCGGCAGGAGACTATGGCTACACCTTC.

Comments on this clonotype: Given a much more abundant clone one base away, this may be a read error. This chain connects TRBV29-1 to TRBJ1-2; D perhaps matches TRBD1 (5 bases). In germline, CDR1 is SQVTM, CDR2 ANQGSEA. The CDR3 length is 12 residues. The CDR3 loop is CSVGQPGGGYPF. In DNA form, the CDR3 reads TGCAGCGTTGGACAGCCTGGGGGTGGCTACCCCTTC.

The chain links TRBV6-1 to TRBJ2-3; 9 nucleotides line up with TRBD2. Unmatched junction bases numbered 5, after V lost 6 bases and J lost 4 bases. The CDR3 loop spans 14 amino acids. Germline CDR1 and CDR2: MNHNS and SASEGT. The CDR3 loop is CASSPSGNPDTQYF. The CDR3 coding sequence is TGTGCCAGCAGCCCTAGCGGGAACCCAGATACGCAGTATTTT.

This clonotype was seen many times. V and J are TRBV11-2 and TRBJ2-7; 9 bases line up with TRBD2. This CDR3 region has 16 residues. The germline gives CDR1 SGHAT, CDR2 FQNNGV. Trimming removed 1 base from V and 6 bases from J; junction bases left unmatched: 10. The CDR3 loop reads CASSLATSGWRVEQYF. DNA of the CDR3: TGTGCCAGCAGCTTAGCCACTAGCGGGTGGAGAGTCGAGCAGTACTTC.

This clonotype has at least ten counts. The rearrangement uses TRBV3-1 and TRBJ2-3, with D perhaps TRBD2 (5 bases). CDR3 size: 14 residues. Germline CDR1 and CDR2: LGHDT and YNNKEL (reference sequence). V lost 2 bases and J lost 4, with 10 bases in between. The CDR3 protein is CASSQRGAADTQYF. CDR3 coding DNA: TGTGCCAGCAGCCAACGGGGAGCGGCAGATACGCAGTATTTT.

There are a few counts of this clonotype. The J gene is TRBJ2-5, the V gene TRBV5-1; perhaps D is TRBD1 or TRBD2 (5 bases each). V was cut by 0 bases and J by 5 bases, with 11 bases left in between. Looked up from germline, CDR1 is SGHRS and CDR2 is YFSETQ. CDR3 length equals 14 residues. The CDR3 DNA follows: TGCGCCAGCAGCTTGGCTGGGACCTGGGAGACCCAGTACTTC. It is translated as CASSLAGTWETQYF.

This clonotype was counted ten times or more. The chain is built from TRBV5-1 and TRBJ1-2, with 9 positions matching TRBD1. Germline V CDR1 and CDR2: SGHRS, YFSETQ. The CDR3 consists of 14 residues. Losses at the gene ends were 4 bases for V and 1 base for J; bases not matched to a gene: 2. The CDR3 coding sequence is TGCGCCAGCAGCCGGACAGGGGATAACTATGGCTACACCTTC. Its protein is CASSRTGDNYGYTF. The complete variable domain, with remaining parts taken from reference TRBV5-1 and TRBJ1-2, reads KAGVTQTPRYLIKTRGQQVTLSCSPISGHRSVSWYQQTPGQGLQFLFEYFSETQRNKGNFPGRFSGRQFSNSRSEMNVSTLELGDSALYLCASSRTGDNYGYTFGSGTRLTVV.